One T cell receptor beta chain is described in this entry. The antigen remains undetermined. This PCR relied on a set of 60 Vbeta primers and 13 Jbeta primers. This table comes from immunoSEQ multiplex PCR, and its TCRdb copy is limited to in-frame clones, with some not included. This table has some 150,000 clones, almost 80% appearing once. This record belongs to a study of cytomegalovirus exposure and HLA in healthy donors. Study outcomes and limitations: Some V segments could not be told apart, so they were left out, TRBV6-2 and TRBV6-3 among them. Later work associated fewer than 20,000 TCR beta sequences with HLA alleles at 0.05 false discovery rate. Specificity of three CMV-associated chains for CMV antigens was verified in vitro.

The CDR3 has 17 amino acids. Trimming pared 1 base from V and 0 bases from J, leaving 13 bases between. Germline CDR1 is SGHRS and CDR2 is YFSETQ. Sequencing was done on a sample of PBMCs. This TCR came from a male donor in good health and CMV-seronegative. The rearrangement links TRBV5-1 to TRBJ2-2, with D tentatively TRBD1 (5 bases). For the CDR3, the DNA is TGCGCCAGCAGCTTGAGGGGTCCCGCAGCGAACACCGGGGAGCTGTTTTTT. Its translation is CASSLRGPAANTGELFF.